This T cell receptor (beta chain) emerged from a study of blood T cells in healthy people across ages. A second PCR of about 7 to 12 cycles used a sample-barcoded 5' primer and a J-beta primer mix. TCRdb re-called the 5' RACE reads through MiXCR, storing one row per CDR3 protein. The sample includes about 900,000 distinct CDR3 sequences, 48% of them seen just once. General study points: The study lacked donor CMV status, which possibly confounded expanded clonotype changes.

Of note for this clonotype: No antigen is known for it.

With 7 bases removed from V and 2 bases from J, the gap between germline ends came to 5 bases. There are 11 residues in the CDR3. CDR1 and CDR2 from the germline V gene are SGHTA and FQGNSA. The gene calls are TRBV7-2 and TRBJ1-2, with D hard to call. This TCR was recovered from a man aged 25-40 years in good health. Sequencing was done on a sample of blood. The CDR3, as DNA: TGTGCCAGCATAGTGAACTATGGCTACACCTTC. It is translated as CASIVNYGYTF.